This T cell receptor (beta chain) is from a study of stem cell transplantation in POMP-related autoinflammatory disease. From germline, CDR1 is MNHEY and CDR2 SVGAGI. The CDR3 has 16 amino acids. Trimming took 4 bases from V and 0 from J; bases not matched to a gene: 6. Generated by immunoSEQ multiplex PCR, the TCRdb table keeps only in-frame clones and is missing some. Of tens of thousands of clones in the sample, approximately 90% were seen once. This clonotype was sampled from a human patient with POMP-related autoinflammation and immune dysregulation (PRAID). The T cells may come from the graft donor. The rearrangement joins TRBV6-5 to TRBJ2-4; 7 bases are a match to TRBD1. Sample: CD4+ T cells from PBMCs, taken after stem cell transplantation. CDR3 sequence reads: CASSSRDRIAKNIQYF. The CDR3 DNA reads as TGTGCCAGCAGTTCCCGGGACAGAATAGCCAAAAACATTCAGTACTTC.